This TCR beta chain is from a study of T cell changes during pregnancy in multiple sclerosis. Germline V gene data show CDR1 as SGDLS and CDR2 as YYNGEE. V lost 3 bases and J 4 bases, leaving 12 bases between the germline ends. CDR3 size: 14 residues. Measured with immunoSEQ multiplex PCR; TCRdb has only the in-frame clones, and not every one. The sample has 60,000 to 65,000 clones, 92% seen once. This clone was detected once. The origin of this receptor is a female donor with multiple sclerosis, enrolled in a pregnancy study. The material was peripheral blood, obtained in the first trimester of pregnancy. The rearrangement uses TRBV9 and TRBJ2-3, with no clear D. CDR3 residues: CASSAQRGADTQYF. DNA of the CDR3: TGTGCCAGCAGCGCCCAGCGAGGCGCAGATACGCAGTATTTT.